This TCR beta chain was captured in a study of blood T cell repertoires in COVID-19. Study background: The study drew acute and convalescent COVID-19 samples from the United States, Italy and Spain.

TCRdb's table, derived via immunoSEQ multiplex PCR, lists solely in-frame clones and lacks some. This table has about 54,000 clones, 65% to 90% appearing once. The CDR3 sequence is 16 residues long. Germline CDR1 KGHDR, CDR2 SFDVKD. Trimming removed 2 bases at V and 1 base at J, with 11 bases between. V and J are TRBV24-1 and TRBJ2-1; D not certain. The TCR originated in a human donor in a cohort sampled during active COVID-19. Sample: peripheral blood. The CDR3 is CATSDSPPRSYNEQFF. Written as DNA, the CDR3 is TGTGCCACCAGTGATTCGCCCCCTAGGTCCTACAATGAGCAGTTCTTC.